The next 14 T cell receptor beta chains were all read from a single sample in a study of human T cells and chemical hapten exposure. Specified time point: patch test 3, about 24 weeks after DPC sensitization. Treatment given: therapeutic diphenylcyclopropenone sensitization with weekly scalp DPC. TCRdb reanalysed the RACE reads using MiXCR and keeps one entry per CDR3 protein. The profile shows just over 70,000 distinct CDR3 sequences, 11% of them singletons. The sequenced sample was whole blood, obtained in connection with sensitization to the hapten diphenylcyclopropenone (DPC). These receptors were obtained from a woman aged 50 to 60 with alopecia areata. Some clones in this sample may be carry-over from other donors' samples.

This clonotype has only a few counts. This chain joins TRBV11-2 and TRBJ2-2; 7 nucleotides agree with TRBD1. Trimming removed 0 bases from V and 6 bases from J; junction bases left unmatched: 16. This CDR3 contains 19 residues. Germline-derived CDR1 and CDR2 are SGHAT and FQNNGV. The CDR3 coding sequence is TGTGCCAGCAGCTTAGACGGGACAGCCATTTCTGTTTCGGCCGGGGAGCTGTTTTTT. Its translation: CASSLDGTAISVSAGELFF.

This clonotype was seen only a few times. The J gene is TRBJ2-7, the V gene TRBV29-1, with D perhaps TRBD1 or TRBD2 (6 bases each). This CDR3 comprises 13 residues. Trimming took 6 bases from V and 3 from J, leaving 15 bases between them. Germline CDR1 SQVTM, CDR2 ANQGSEA. The CDR3 nucleotides are TGCAGCGTGGGGGGCGCGGGTTTCTACGAGCAGTACTTC. Encoded protein: CSVGGAGFYEQYF.

This clonotype showed up many times. The J gene is TRBJ2-3, the V gene TRBV12-3 or TRBV12-4; 8 nucleotides agree with TRBD1. This CDR3 is built from 16 residues. CDR3 sequence reads: CASTSTGQDNTDTQYF. The CDR3 bases are TGTGCTTCCACCTCCACGGGACAGGATAACACAGATACGCAGTATTTT.

V is TRBV4-3 and J is TRBJ1-2; 7 bases are shared with TRBD1. This CDR3 is built from 15 residues. Germline CDR1 reads LGHNA; CDR2 reads YSLEER. The junction had 7 bases not matched to a gene; V was cut back by 4 bases and J by 2 bases. The CDR3 nucleotides read TGCGCCAGCAGCCGAGCGACAGGGACCAACTATGGCTACACCTTC. Translating gives CASSRATGTNYGYTF.

This clonotype was observed many times. V usage is TRBV2 and J usage is TRBJ2-2; 7 bases fit TRBD2. J lost 1 base, V lost 3 bases, and 2 bases had no gene match. This CDR3 region has 15 residues. Looked up from germline, CDR1 is SNHLY and CDR2 is FYNNEI. CDR3 DNA: TGTGCCAGCAGTGATCGCGGGAGGAACACCGGGGAGCTGTTTTTT. Translated, it gives CASSDRGRNTGELFF.

The chain carries TRBV18 and TRBJ2-7, with D perhaps matching TRBD2 (6 bases). The V end was cut by 0 bases, the J end by 6 bases, with 12 bases between. CDR1 is KGHSH and CDR2 is LQKENI in the germline V gene. The CDR3 runs 14 residues. The CDR3 reads CASSPPFGGSEQYF. CDR3 nucleotide sequence: TGTGCCAGCTCACCACCGTTCGGGGGAAGCGAGCAGTACTTC. Based on the CDR3 plus reference TRBV18 and TRBJ2-7, the full variable domain is NAGVMQNPRHLVRRRGQEARLRCSPMKGHSHVYWYRQLPEEGLKFMVYLQKENIIDESGMPKERFSAEFPKEGPSILRIQQVVRGDSAAYFCASSPPFGGSEQYFGPGTRLTVT.

This chain links TRBV4-1 with TRBJ2-5; D unclear. V gave up 1 base and J gave up 3 bases, with 9 bases separating them. CDR3 length equals 14 residues. From germline, CDR1 is MGHRA and CDR2 YSYEKL. CDR3 residues: CASSQGHVKETQYF. The CDR3 region has the DNA TGCGCCAGCAGCCAAGGACATGTGAAAGAGACCCAGTACTTC.

The chain is built from TRBV28 and TRBJ1-3; D is uncertain. V shed 6 bases and J shed 8 bases, with 11 bases lying between them. The CDR3 runs 12 residues. Germline CDR1 MDHEN, CDR2 SYDVKM. The CDR3: CASSRLGHTIYF. CDR3 coding DNA: TGTGCCAGCAGCCGCCTAGGGCACACCATATATTTT.

This clonotype was counted many times. The chain combines TRBV11-2 with TRBJ2-5, with TRBD2 identical over 8 bases. The CDR3 is made up of 15 amino acids. With 5 bases clipped from V and 5 bases from J, the junction kept 10 bases outside the gene matches. Germline assignment: CDR1 SGHAT and CDR2 FQNNGV. As DNA, the CDR3 is TGTGCCAGCAGCCCGCCGGGACTAGGGGGGGAGACCCAGTACTTC. Protein: CASSPPGLGGETQYF.

This clonotype was counted a few times. The chain carries TRBV5-4 and TRBJ2-5; the match to TRBD2 covers 10 bases. CDR1 and CDR2 from the germline V gene are SGHNT and YYREEE (reference sequence). This CDR3 is 15 amino acids long. The junction had 2 bases not matched to a gene; V was cut back by 2 bases and J by 1 base. CDR3 in DNA: TGTGCCAGCAGCTTCCGACTAGCGGGCCAAGAGACCCAGTACTTC. Translation: CASSFRLAGQETQYF.

The J gene is TRBJ1-5, the V gene TRBV7-2; D is perhaps TRBD1 (5 bases). The CDR3 sequence is 14 residues long. Germline CDR1 and CDR2: SGHTA and FQGNSA. V shed 4 bases and J shed 10 bases, with 17 bases lying between them. The CDR3 DNA follows: TGTGCCAGCAGCTCCGGGGGGTTCCTAACCCCCCAGCATTTT. This sequence encodes CASSSGGFLTPQHF. Combining the CDR3 with reference TRBV7-2 and TRBJ1-5 gives the whole variable domain GAGVSQSPSNKVTEKGKDVELRCDPISGHTALYWYRQSLGQGLEFLIYFQGNSAPDKSGLPSDRFSAERTGGSVSTLTIQRTQQEDSAVYLCASSSGGFLTPQHFGDGTRLSIL.

This clonotype was counted only a few times. The rearrangement uses TRBV11-2 and TRBJ2-5; D ambiguous. Germline lookup yields CDR1 SGHAT and CDR2 FQNNGV. V was trimmed by 8 bases and J by 3 bases, leaving 10 bases between them. The CDR3 contains 12 residues. CDR3 in DNA: TGTGCCAGCGGCAGGACCGAAGAGACCCAGTACTTC. Its protein is CASGRTEETQYF.

CDR3: CASSLGMTGNYGYTF. The CDR3 nucleotides are TGTGCCAGCAGCTTAGGCATGACAGGGAACTATGGCTACACCTTC. The V call is TRBV7-2, the J call TRBJ1-2; 7 bases fit TRBD1. Per the germline V gene, CDR1 is SGHTA and CDR2 is FQGNSA. The CDR3 totals 15 residues. J was trimmed by 2 bases and V by 1 base; bases with no gene match: 4. The full variable domain, its missing parts supplied by reference TRBV7-2 and TRBJ1-2, is GAGVSQSPSNKVTEKGKDVELRCDPISGHTALYWYRQSLGQGLEFLIYFQGNSAPDKSGLPSDRFSAERTGGSVSTLTIQRTQQEDSAVYLCASSLGMTGNYGYTFGSGTRLTVV.

The sample holds many counts of this clonotype. The rearrangement joins TRBV7-8 to TRBJ1-5; D remains unclear. Germline V CDR1 and CDR2: SGHVS, FQNEAQ. There are 15 residues in the CDR3. The V end lost 1 base, the J end lost 2 bases, and 9 bases lay between the germline ends. CDR3 residues: CASSLGSLGNQPQHF. CDR3 nucleotides: TGTGCCAGCAGCTTAGGGTCCTTAGGCAATCAGCCCCAGCATTTT.